This T cell receptor (beta chain) originates from a study of beta chain features in type 1 diabetes. Trimming shortened V by 3 bases and J by 1 base, and 12 bases separated the two germline ends. This CDR3 is built from 15 residues. Germline lookup yields CDR1 SEHNR and CDR2 FQNEAQ (reference sequence). Expressed TCRB transcripts were sequenced after all isolated RNA was converted to cDNA. Assay used: immunoSEQ multiplex PCR; TCRdb lists only in-frame clones, some missing. The sample shows 150,000 or so clones, about 8.7% of them seen only once. This clone was counted only a few times. The clonotype was recovered from a young man in good health. The sequencing sample was made of central memory CD4+ T cells from blood. The chain is built from TRBV7-9 and TRBJ2-5; D possibly corresponds to TRBD1 (5 bases). The CDR3 spells CASSFQGAFQETQYF. CDR3 nucleotides: TGTGCCAGCAGCTTCCAAGGGGCTTTCCAAGAGACCCAGTACTTC.